This paragraph reports one T cell receptor beta chain. Its antigen remains unknown. The data stem from a study of metastatic and nonmetastatic thyroid tumors. Study at large: Repertoire data that came from the blood and tumor or nodule tissue of malignant and benign thyroid patients were compared.

Before thyroid surgery, none of the patients had received any treatment. As originally analysed: Between-group CDR3 differences, defined by clinicopathological status, yielded a distant-metastasis classifier for papillary thyroid cancer. TCRdb re-called clones from the PCR reads using MiXCR. These V and J calls originate from TCRdb's pipeline instead of the authors' own analysis. The table includes 5,500 to 7,500 clones, 30% to 35% detected once. The CDR3 spans 13 residues. The V and J ends lost 0 bases and 2 bases respectively, with 6 bases between them. Germline CDR1 reads SGHRS; CDR2 reads YFSETQ. Broader study findings: The reported finding was significantly higher TCR beta diversity in malignant thyroid tumors relative to benign nodules, in blood and tumor.

Sequencing was done on a sample of tumor tissue. The clonotype was recovered from a female donor with papillary thyroid cancer or a benign thyroid nodule (not recorded which). Some clones in this sample may be carry-over from other donors' samples. The V gene is TRBV5-1, the J gene TRBJ2-7; D not certain. The DNA of the CDR3 is TGCGCCAGCAGCTTGGACGGCGCCTACGAGCAGTACTTC. The encoded protein is CASSLDGAYEQYF.